The 19 T cell receptor beta chains listed next were all sequenced from one sample in a study of T cells after yellow fever vaccination. TCRdb ran MiXCR on the 5' RACE reads and lists one entry per CDR3 protein. The data hold 250,000 to 300,000 distinct CDR3 sequences, with around 5.3% observed a single time. The sample was CD4+ T cells sorted from PBMCs, taken on the day of the yellow fever booster vaccination. Source of these receptors: a man aged 18 to 35 who received the YFV17D yellow fever vaccine.

As regards this clonotype: One end of the junction varies from germline; a read error may be responsible. The chain employs TRBV7-2 and TRBJ2-3; 10 bases are shared with TRBD2. The CDR3 totals 16 residues. Germline CDR1 and CDR2: SGHTA and FQGNSA. The CDR3 DNA sequence: TGTGCCAGCAGCTCAATCCTAGCGGGGGCCCGGGATACGCGGTATTTT. Translated: CASSSILAGARDTRYF.

V gene TRBV28 combines with J gene TRBJ2-7; unclear D gene. Germline lookup yields CDR1 MDHEN and CDR2 SYDVKM. V lost 6 bases and J 6 bases, leaving 18 bases between the germline ends. The CDR3 runs 14 residues. Written as DNA, the CDR3 is TGTGCCAGCAGCCCCCCAAAGAACCCACCCGAGCAGTACGTC. This translates into CASSPPKNPPEQYV.

The chain is built from TRBV7-6 and TRBJ2-3; TRBD1 agrees at 10 bases. The germline V gene encodes CDR1 SGHVS and CDR2 FNYEAQ. J was trimmed by 6 bases and V by 3 bases; bases with no gene match: 3. This CDR3 region has 14 residues. The CDR3 DNA follows: TGTGCCAGCAGCTTTGACAGGGGGCTGGATACGCAGTATTTT. Translation gives CASSFDRGLDTQYF. The full variable domain, its missing parts supplied by reference TRBV7-6 and TRBJ2-3, is GAGVSQSPRYKVTKRGQDVALRCDPISGHVSLYWYRQALGQGPEFLTYFNYEAQQDKSGLPNDRFSAERPEGSISTLTIQRTEQRDSAMYRCASSFDRGLDTQYFGPGTRLTVL.

This clonotype was detected ten times or more. The genes are TRBV7-2 and TRBJ1-2, with 9 bases aligning to TRBD1. This CDR3 is built from 14 residues. Trimming at V came to 3 bases and at J to 2 bases, leaving 1 base not matched to a gene. The V gene's germline CDR1 is SGHTA and CDR2 FQGNSA. Here the CDR3 reads CASSFTGGNYGYTF. CDR3 in DNA: TGTGCCAGCAGCTTTACAGGGGGCAACTATGGCTACACCTTC.

The sample holds a few counts of this clonotype. This chain joins TRBV28 and TRBJ2-2; D not resolved. Per germline, CDR1 MDHEN and CDR2 SYDVKM. The CDR3 spans 14 residues. V was clipped by 7 bases and J by 0 bases, with 9 bases between them. As DNA, the CDR3 is TGTGCCAGCAATCAAGGGCCGAACACCGGGGAGCTGTTTTTT. It yields the protein CASNQGPNTGELFF.

The V call is TRBV29-1, the J call TRBJ1-1, with a tentative D call TRBD1 (5 bases). Germline assignment: CDR1 SQVTM and CDR2 ANQGSEA. This CDR3 is built from 15 residues. The V and J ends lost 4 bases and 1 base respectively, with 16 bases between them. Here the CDR3 reads CSVAASTGTNTEAFF. The CDR3 region has the DNA TGCAGCGTTGCCGCGAGTACGGGGACGAACACTGAAGCTTTCTTT. Full variable domain (remainder filled in from reference TRBV29-1 and TRBJ1-1): SAVISQKPSRDICQRGTSLTIQCQVDSQVTMMFWYRQQPGQSLTLIATANQGSEATYESGFVIDKFPISRPNLTFSTLTVSNMSPEDSSIYLCSVAASTGTNTEAFFGQGTRLTVV.

This sequence joins TRBV30 and TRBJ1-5; D perhaps matches TRBD1 (5 bases). Germline CDR1 and CDR2: GTSNPN and SVGIG (reference sequence). The CDR3 covers 13 residues. Trimming pared 5 bases from V and 2 bases from J, leaving 10 bases between. The CDR3 region has the DNA TGTGCCTGGGCCGGGGCTCGCAATCAGCCCCAGCATTTT. It encodes CAWAGARNQPQHF.

The chain has TRBV5-4 and TRBJ2-7; TRBD1 agrees at 8 bases. The CDR3 is 14 amino acids. With V trimmed by 4 bases and J by 3 bases, 6 bases remained unmatched. Germline loops: CDR1 SGHNT, CDR2 YYREEE (reference sequence). The CDR3 bases are TGTGCCAGCAGCAAAGACAGGGGTAACTACGAGCAGTACTTC. Protein sequence: CASSKDRGNYEQYF.

This clonotype has a handful of counts. V usage is TRBV28 and J usage is TRBJ1-4; D remains ambiguous. V was pared by 8 bases and J by 10 bases, with 17 bases between. From germline, CDR1 is MDHEN and CDR2 SYDVKM. The CDR3 runs to 13 residues. CDR3 in amino acids: CASGPHSGGKLFF. CDR3 coding DNA: TGTGCCAGCGGCCCTCACTCAGGTGGAAAACTGTTTTTT.

In this sample, this clonotype turned up many times. The rearrangement links TRBV11-2 to TRBJ1-6; possible D gene TRBD1, 6 bases. Germline-derived CDR1 and CDR2 are SGHAT and FQNNGV. This CDR3 region has 14 residues. The V end was cut by 5 bases, the J end by 10 bases, with 15 bases between. This chain's CDR3 is CASSLQGPESPLHF. The CDR3, as DNA: TGTGCCAGCAGCCTACAGGGCCCCGAATCACCCCTCCACTTT.

In this sample, this clonotype turned up many times. The V gene is TRBV5-1, the J gene TRBJ1-1; D call uncertain. The CDR3 extends over 15 amino acids. V was trimmed by 2 bases and J by 1 base, leaving 12 bases between them. Germline V lookup: CDR1 SGHRS, CDR2 YFSETQ. CDR3 bases: TGCGCCAGCAGCTTCCGGCAGCTAGGGAACACTGAAGCTTTCTTT. Its protein is CASSFRQLGNTEAFF.

The chain combines TRBV4-3 with TRBJ2-2; tentative D call: TRBD2 (6 bases). The V gene lost 0 bases and the J gene lost 3 bases, with 11 bases spanning the gap. The CDR3 consists of 16 residues. CDR1 and CDR2 from the germline V gene are LGHNA and YSLEER. The chain's CDR3 is CASSQDSGLYTGELFF. In DNA form, the CDR3 reads TGCGCCAGCAGCCAAGATAGCGGCCTTTACACCGGGGAGCTGTTTTTT.

This clonotype was counted once. The rearrangement links TRBV6-5 to TRBJ1-2, with D tentatively TRBD1 (6 bases). The length of the CDR3 is 13 residues. The V gene lost 6 bases and the J gene lost 5 bases, with 13 bases spanning the gap. CDR1 and CDR2 (germline): MNHEY, SVGAGI. The CDR3 DNA reads as TGTGCCAGCAGGCCAGGGGCCCATTATGGCTACACCTTC. Its translation: CASRPGAHYGYTF.

The V call is TRBV5-1, the J call TRBJ2-7; the D gene could be TRBD1 or TRBD2 (7 bases each). Germline CDR1 and CDR2: SGHRS and YFSETQ. Trimming left V 4 bases short and J 5 bases short, with 19 bases between. The length of the CDR3 is 15 residues. The CDR3 DNA reads as TGCGCCAGCAGCAAGTCCGACAGGGCGGGGGACGAGCAGTACTTC. This translates into CASSKSDRAGDEQYF. Drawing the rest from reference TRBV5-1 and TRBJ2-7, the complete variable domain is KAGVTQTPRYLIKTRGQQVTLSCSPISGHRSVSWYQQTPGQGLQFLFEYFSETQRNKGNFPGRFSGRQFSNSRSEMNVSTLELGDSALYLCASSKSDRAGDEQYFGPGTRLTVT.

The chain has TRBV12-3 or TRBV12-4 and TRBJ1-2, with 8 bases identical to TRBD1. This CDR3 contains 14 residues. V shed 7 bases, J shed 4 bases, and the junction held 8 bases outside the gene matches. This CDR3 reads CASTQKGQVYGYTF. The DNA for the CDR3 is TGTGCCAGCACCCAAAAGGGACAGGTCTATGGCTACACCTTC.

CDR3 in DNA: TGTGCCAGCAGCTTACGGTTGTATGGCTACACCTTC. Its translation is CASSLRLYGYTF. The chain carries TRBV7-2 and TRBJ1-2; D is unclear. CDR1 and CDR2 (germline): SGHTA, FQGNSA. V lost 2 bases, J lost 5 bases, and 6 bases lay in between. This CDR3 region has 12 residues.

Written as DNA, the CDR3 is TGTGCCAGCAGCCAAGGAGTAGGGACAGGGGGCTTTGGAAACACCATATATTTT. It encodes CASSQGVGTGGFGNTIYF. The chain carries TRBV3-1 and TRBJ1-3; TRBD1 matches 12 bases. The length of the CDR3 is 18 residues. Unmatched junction bases numbered 7, after V lost 1 base and J lost 3 bases. Germline V gene lookup returns CDR1 LGHDT and CDR2 YNNKEL (reference sequence).

This clonotype has at least ten counts. CDR3 nucleotide sequence: TGTGCCAGCAGTTACTTGACGGGCCACGAGCAGTACTTC. This codes for CASSYLTGHEQYF. The V gene is TRBV6-2 or TRBV6-3, the J gene TRBJ2-7; D is unresolved. This CDR3 is built from 13 residues. The V gene lost 1 base and the J gene lost 5 bases, with 9 bases spanning the gap. Germline loops: CDR1 MNHEY, CDR2 SVGEGT.

The V call is TRBV4-2, the J call TRBJ1-2; D is possibly TRBD1 (5 bases). The germline V gene encodes CDR1 LGHNA and CDR2 YNFKEQ. There are 14 residues in the CDR3. The V gene lost 1 base and the J gene lost 7 bases, with 13 bases spanning the gap. The CDR3 here is CASSQAGRAAGYTF. The DNA of the CDR3 is TGTGCCAGCAGCCAAGCAGGCAGGGCTGCTGGCTACACCTTC.